This T cell receptor (beta chain) was obtained from a study of blood T cell repertoires in COVID-19. Study in general: T cells, B-cell-depleted T cells, or PBMCs supplied cDNA or gDNA.

Per the original methods: Researchers report that nucleated cell counts were estimated from reference gene primer amplification. Assay: immunoSEQ multiplex PCR; the TCRdb copy retains only in-frame clones and omits some. The V and J calls and clone size were taken over from that table, and D and trimming were inferred from the DNA. The table shows around 160,000 clones, with over 70% occurring only once. Two consecutive negative NP/OP PCR tests, clearance, or resolved symptoms defined Cohort 3 recovery. The CDR3 length is 14 residues. With 6 bases removed from V and 1 base from J, the gap between germline ends came to 12 bases. Germline lookup yields CDR1 KGHSH and CDR2 LQKENI.

The chain uses TRBV18 and TRBJ1-1; tentatively, D is TRBD1 (6 bases). The sequenced sample consisted of PBMCs or T cells enriched from blood (not recorded which). The sequence derives from a woman aged 55-70 years who had recovered from COVID-19. The DNA for the CDR3 is TGTGCCAGCTCTTCAGGGACATCGAACACTGAAGCTTTCTTT. Amino acid sequence: CASSSGTSNTEAFF. Using reference TRBV18 and TRBJ1-1 for the parts outside the CDR3, the full variable domain is NAGVMQNPRHLVRRRGQEARLRCSPMKGHSHVYWYRQLPEEGLKFMVYLQKENIIDESGMPKERFSAEFPKEGPSILRIQQVVRGDSAAYFCASSSGTSNTEAFFGQGTRLTVV.